This T cell receptor beta chain was captured in a study of T cell changes during pregnancy in multiple sclerosis. V gave up 1 base and J gave up 4 bases; unmatched junction bases: 6. Germline CDR1 and CDR2: SGHTA and FQGNSA. This CDR3 has 16 residues. The assay was immunoSEQ multiplex PCR, and TCRdb's table has in-frame clones only and misses some. The data show more than 50,000 clones, roughly 94% seen once. This chain connects TRBV7-2 to TRBJ2-2; 7 nucleotides match TRBD2. This TCR derives from a female donor with multiple sclerosis, enrolled in a pregnancy study. Here the sequenced sample was CD8+ T cells from peripheral blood mononuclear cells, taken after pregnancy. CDR3 bases: TGTGCCAGCAGCTTAGGGCGGTGGGGGGGCACCGGGGAGCTGTTTTTT. It specifies CASSLGRWGGTGELFF.